Listed here are 27 T cell receptor beta chains from one sample, sequenced in a study of early T cells in non-severe SARS-CoV-2 infection. TCRdb re-derived calls from the 5' RACE reads in MiXCR, one entry per CDR3 protein. The sample has 55,000 or so distinct CDR3 sequences, about 6.1% seen once. The source material was whole blood, sampled at baseline. The receptors shown here come from an adult who was a healthcare worker with PCR-confirmed SARS-CoV-2 infection or an uninfected control (not recorded which).

At least ten counts were recorded for this clonotype. This rearrangement joins TRBV7-9 to TRBJ1-5; TRBD1 is a possible D gene (6 bases). The CDR3 has 17 residues. Germline V gene data show CDR1 as SEHNR and CDR2 as FQNEAQ (reference sequence). Trimming stripped 1 base from V and 4 bases from J, with 17 bases between. CDR3 bases: TGTGCCAGCAGCTTAGTATCAATCGGACAGCCGAATCAGCCCCAGCATTTT. Translating it yields CASSLVSIGQPNQPQHF.

There are many counts of this clonotype. In DNA form, the CDR3 reads TGCAGTGCCTTCCCCGGGCGGGATGGCTACACCTTC. Protein sequence: CSAFPGRDGYTF. J is TRBJ1-2 and V is TRBV20-1; no clear D. The CDR3 is made up of 12 amino acids. Per germline, CDR1 DFQATT and CDR2 SNEGSKA (reference sequence). Trimming stripped 6 bases from V and 6 bases from J, with 14 bases between.

This clonotype was counted a few times. The chain links TRBV7-2 to TRBJ2-5; D not resolved. V was trimmed by 2 bases and J by 1 base, leaving 11 bases between them. The CDR3 consists of 15 residues. Germline V lookup: CDR1 SGHTA, CDR2 FQGNSA. CDR3 in amino acids: CASSLRRAIQETQYF. In nucleotides, the CDR3 is TGTGCCAGCAGCTTACGACGGGCAATCCAAGAGACCCAGTACTTC.

In this sample, this clonotype turned up many times. The chain recombines TRBV20-1 with TRBJ2-3; weak D call: TRBD2 (6 bases). This CDR3 is built from 15 residues. Looked up from germline, CDR1 is DFQATT and CDR2 is SNEGSKA (reference sequence). Trimming cost V 0 bases and J 3 bases, with 13 bases left between them. The CDR3 is CSAREGAGQTDTQYF. For the CDR3, the DNA is TGCAGTGCTAGAGAAGGTGCGGGGCAGACAGATACGCAGTATTTT.

The chain's CDR3 is CASSLDPWAGGPSGNTIYF. The CDR3 DNA is TGTGCCAGCAGTTTAGACCCTTGGGCAGGGGGGCCCTCTGGAAACACCATATATTTT. This chain uses TRBV28 with TRBJ1-3; 7 nucleotides line up with TRBD1. This CDR3 contains 19 residues. Germline V lookup: CDR1 MDHEN, CDR2 SYDVKM. J lost 0 bases, V lost 2 bases, and 13 bases had no gene match.

The table lists this clonotype with many counts. The CDR3 loop is CSARSFGNQPQHF. The CDR3 nucleotides read TGCAGTGCTAGATCTTTCGGCAATCAGCCCCAGCATTTT. The V and J genes are TRBV20-1 and TRBJ1-5; D gene ambiguous. The CDR3 runs 13 residues. CDR1 and CDR2 (germline): DFQATT, SNEGSKA (reference sequence). The ends were cut back, 2 bases at V and 2 bases at J, with 7 bases in the middle.

As regards this clonotype: A much larger clone lies a single base off, so this may be a read error. V is TRBV7-2 and J is TRBJ1-1; perhaps TRBD1 as D (5 bases). Germline V gives CDR1 SGHTA, CDR2 FQGNSA. Trimming left V 5 bases short and J 8 bases short, with 18 bases between. The CDR3 is made up of 14 amino acids. The CDR3: CASSPRGRGGEAFF. In DNA form, the CDR3 reads TGTGCCAGCAGCCCCCGGGGGAGGGGAGGGGAAGCTTTCTTT. Supplemented by reference TRBV7-2 and TRBJ1-1, the full variable domain reads GAGVSQSPSNKVTEKGKDVELRCDPISGHTALYWYRQSLGQGLEFLIYFQGNSAPDKSGLPSDRFSAERTGGSVSTLTIQRTQQEDSAVYLCASSPRGRGGEAFFGQGTRLTVV.

This clonotype was observed at least ten times. The chain uses TRBV21-1 and TRBJ2-3. TRBV21-1 is a pseudogene locus. This CDR3 region has 15 residues. The CDR3 here is CASSKANSCTDTQYF. CDR3 DNA: TGTGCCAGCAGCAAAGCCAACAGCTGCACAGATACGCAGTATTTT.

The chain is built from TRBV11-3 and TRBJ2-1, with 7 nucleotides matching TRBD1. Germline-derived CDR1 and CDR2 are SGHNT and YENEEA. The junction had 13 bases not matched to a gene; V was cut back by 5 bases and J by 6 bases. The CDR3 consists of 16 residues. The CDR3 coding sequence is TGTGCCAGCAGCCCAGATAGACAGGGTTCGGGCAATGAGCAGTTCTTC. This encodes CASSPDRQGSGNEQFF.

V usage is TRBV7-9 and J usage is TRBJ2-5, with 14 positions matching TRBD2. V was clipped by 3 bases and J by 4 bases; unmatched bases: 1. Germline-derived CDR1 and CDR2 are SEHNR and FQNEAQ (reference sequence). This CDR3 contains 15 residues. CDR3 coding DNA: TGTGCCAGCAGCTTCGGACTAGCGGGGGGAGAGACCCAGTACTTC. Encoded protein: CASSFGLAGGETQYF.

This clonotype was counted at least ten times. This sequence joins TRBV6-5 and TRBJ2-3; the D call may be TRBD1 or TRBD2 (6 bases each). Germline V CDR1 and CDR2: MNHEY, SVGAGI. The CDR3 is 16 residues long. The germline V and J ends were trimmed by 0 bases and 1 base, with 11 bases remaining between them. The CDR3 protein is CASSYSGGGGTDTQYF. DNA for the CDR3: TGTGCCAGCAGTTACTCGGGGGGCGGGGGCACAGATACGCAGTATTTT.

The genes are TRBV20-1 and TRBJ2-1, with TRBD1 matching over 9 bases. Germline CDR1 reads DFQATT; CDR2 reads SNEGSKA (reference sequence). Trimming cost V 3 bases and J 8 bases; bases outside gene matches: 5. CDR3 length equals 13 residues. The CDR3 reads CSASGDRGDEQFF. Written as DNA, the CDR3 is TGCAGTGCTAGCGGTGACAGGGGGGATGAGCAGTTCTTC.

The chain employs TRBV12-3 or TRBV12-4 and TRBJ2-7; 11 positions agree with TRBD2. The CDR3 is 15 amino acids. V was pared by 6 bases and J by 4 bases, with 8 bases of the junction left unmatched. CDR3 protein: CASRPLAGGPYEQYF. The CDR3 DNA reads as TGTGCCAGCAGACCTCTAGCGGGGGGCCCATACGAGCAGTACTTC.

This clonotype showed up just a few times. The V gene is TRBV2, the J gene TRBJ1-5; 7 bases align to TRBD1. This CDR3 contains 13 residues. Germline CDR1 SNHLY, CDR2 FYNNEI. V was clipped by 6 bases and J by 8 bases; unmatched bases: 7. The CDR3 spells CASREGQHEPQHF. CDR3 sequence (DNA): TGTGCCAGCAGGGAGGGACAGCATGAGCCCCAGCATTTT. Combining the CDR3 with reference TRBV2 and TRBJ1-5 gives the whole variable domain EPEVTQTPSHQVTQMGQEVILRCVPISNHLYFYWYRQILGQKVEFLVSFYNNEISEKSEIFDDQFSVERPDGSNFTLKIRSTKLEDSAMYFCASREGQHEPQHFGDGTRLSIL.

This clonotype was detected ten times or more. The chain combines TRBV24-1 with TRBJ2-1, with TRBD2 matching over 12 bases. The CDR3 totals 16 residues. Germline-derived CDR1 and CDR2 are KGHDR and SFDVKD. With V trimmed by 0 bases and J by 6 bases, 2 bases remained unmatched. Written as DNA, the CDR3 is TGTGCCACCAGTGATTTGCCTAGCGGGGGGGGCAATGAGCAGTTCTTC. Encoded protein: CATSDLPSGGGNEQFF.

This clonotype was seen a handful of times. The chain employs TRBV3-1 and TRBJ2-1; TRBD2 aligns across 8 bases. CDR1 is LGHDT, CDR2 YNNKEL, per germline (reference sequence). The CDR3 has 18 residues. The J segment lost 8 bases and the V segment lost 0 bases, leaving 15 bases of the junction unmatched. The CDR3 region has the DNA TGTGCCAGCAGCCAAGAATCTGCTCTCGGACTAGCCCCCGATGAGCAGTTCTTC. This sequence encodes CASSQESALGLAPDEQFF.

This clonotype has only a few counts. The chain joins TRBV4-2 to TRBJ2-7; 8 bases agree with TRBD1. The germline V gene has CDR1 LGHNA and CDR2 YNFKEQ. The length of the CDR3 is 15 residues. Trimming took 4 bases from V and 3 from J; bases not matched to a gene: 8. The CDR3 sequence is CASSPEAQGVYEQYF. Written as DNA, the CDR3 is TGTGCCAGCAGCCCTGAGGCACAGGGGGTCTACGAGCAGTACTTC.

The rearrangement links TRBV29-1 to TRBJ1-1, with a weak D call TRBD1 (6 bases). The V gene lost 7 bases and the J gene lost 2 bases, with 14 bases spanning the gap. The germline V gene encodes CDR1 SQVTM and CDR2 ANQGSEA. CDR3 length: 13 residues. DNA for the CDR3: TGCAGCGCTTCCAGGGGATTAAACACTGAAGCTTTCTTT. Its protein is CSASRGLNTEAFF.

The chain combines TRBV4-2 with TRBJ1-4, with D unclear. Looked up from germline, CDR1 is LGHNA and CDR2 is YNFKEQ. The CDR3 has 15 residues. Trimming pared 0 bases from V and 5 bases from J, leaving 10 bases between. CDR3 sequence reads: CASSQDGSRNEKLFF. CDR3 in DNA: TGTGCCAGCAGCCAAGATGGCAGCAGGAATGAAAAACTGTTTTTT.

V usage is TRBV7-2 and J usage is TRBJ2-2, with D unclear. V dropped 2 bases and J dropped 0 bases, with 13 bases sitting between them. Germline V gene lookup returns CDR1 SGHTA and CDR2 FQGNSA. CDR3 length equals 17 residues. CDR3 protein: CASSLRTSASNTGELFF. Written as DNA, the CDR3 is TGTGCCAGCAGCTTAAGGACGTCGGCCTCGAACACCGGGGAGCTGTTTTTT.

This clonotype has just a few counts. The genes are TRBV6-6 and TRBJ1-5; D unclear. The ends were cut back, 7 bases at V and 7 bases at J, with 14 bases in the middle. Looked up from germline, CDR1 is MNHNY and CDR2 is SVGAGI (reference sequence). The CDR3 sequence is 13 residues long. As DNA, the CDR3 is TGTGCCAGCACCGTGACCCCTGGGCAGCCCCAGCATTTT. This sequence encodes CASTVTPGQPQHF.

This clonotype has a handful of counts. The chain is built from TRBV19 and TRBJ1-1; TRBD1 aligns across 9 bases. V was clipped by 9 bases and J by 2 bases; unmatched bases: 4. The germline V gene has CDR1 LNHDA and CDR2 SQIVND (reference sequence). There are 13 residues in the CDR3. Here the CDR3 DNA reads TGTGCCAGCGGGGACAGGGTAAACACTGAAGCTTTCTTT. Its protein is CASGDRVNTEAFF.

This chain uses TRBV6-4 with TRBJ2-2, with 8 bases fitting TRBD1. The CDR3 contains 14 residues. J lost 7 bases, V lost 5 bases, and 6 bases had no gene match. Germline CDR1 and CDR2: MRHNA and SNTAGT. The CDR3 nucleotides read TGTGCCAGCAGTAAGACAGGGGTCGGCGGGGAGCTGTTTTTT. It specifies CASSKTGVGGELFF.

The rearrangement uses TRBV4-2 and TRBJ2-3; D may be TRBD1 or TRBD2 (5 bases each). The CDR3 extends over 18 amino acids. The V gene's germline CDR1 is LGHNA and CDR2 YNFKEQ. Trimming took 0 bases from V and 1 from J, leaving 17 bases between them. CDR3 residues: CASSQDLFGGGGTDTQYF. CDR3 bases: TGTGCCAGCAGCCAAGATCTGTTTGGGGGTGGGGGCACAGATACGCAGTATTTT.

This clonotype has more than one count but fewer than ten. The CDR3: CATSRGMTGRNEKLFF. The DNA of the CDR3 is TGTGCCACCAGCAGGGGGATGACAGGGCGGAATGAAAAACTGTTTTTT. The chain joins TRBV15 to TRBJ1-4; 7 bases map to TRBD1. The CDR3 spans 16 residues. Germline V gives CDR1 LNHNV, CDR2 YYDKDF (reference sequence). V dropped 3 bases and J dropped 5; count of bases not matched to a gene: 9.

This clonotype was seen only a few times. This chain joins TRBV29-1 and TRBJ1-1; 8 nucleotides line up with TRBD1. After removal of 3 bases from V and 11 bases from J, the junction contained 5 bases not matched to a gene. Germline lookup yields CDR1 SQVTM and CDR2 ANQGSEA. CDR3 length: 11 residues. For the CDR3, the DNA is TGCAGCGTTGACAGGGGGCAGTTTGCTTTCTTT. Protein sequence: CSVDRGQFAFF.

J is TRBJ1-5 and V is TRBV7-2; D not certain. V gave up 1 base and J gave up 0 bases, with 7 bases separating them. The CDR3 totals 15 residues. Germline CDR1 is SGHTA and CDR2 is FQGNSA. The CDR3 DNA follows: TGTGCCAGCAGCTTAGTTGTGGATAGCAATCAGCCCCAGCATTTT. Its protein product is CASSLVVDSNQPQHF.